The T cell receptor beta chain under discussion was sequenced for a study of metastatic and nonmetastatic thyroid tumors. Study-wide background: Malignant and benign thyroid patients had repertoires compared in peripheral blood and tumor or nodule tissue.

No patient received treatment before thyroid surgery. This clone came up many times. Its target is not known. Authors' data handling: Clinicopathological groups differed in CDR3, with these differences serving to build a distant-metastasis classifier for papillary thyroid cancer. From the PCR reads, TCRdb re-called clones with MiXCR. The V and J calls shown here were made by TCRdb, not taken from the authors' results. This repertoire shows roughly 16,000 clones, about 15% found once; its top ten account for approximately 15%. This CDR3 contains 14 residues. The V end lost 1 base, the J end lost 6 bases, and 11 bases lay between the germline ends. The study, taken as a whole, reports: Malignant thyroid tumors reportedly had TCR beta diversity that was significantly higher than in benign nodules, in blood and tumor.

The source of this sequence is a female donor with papillary thyroid cancer or a benign thyroid nodule (not recorded which). Some clones in this sample may be carry-over from other donors' samples. Sequences were obtained from blood. The chain recombines TRBV12-3 or TRBV12-4 with TRBJ2-3, with TRBD2 as a possible D gene (5 bases). The CDR3 here is CASSLERLRDTQYF. CDR3 DNA sequence: TGTGCCAGCAGTTTAGAGCGGCTTAGGGATACGCAGTATTTT.